A single sample gave rise to the 26 T cell receptor beta chains below, sequenced in a study of cytomegalovirus exposure and HLA in healthy donors (dated by TCRdb to the late 2010s). Library preparation used the immunoSEQ multiplex PCR assay. For the multiplex PCR, a mixture combining 60 forward primers for TCR Vbeta segments and 13 reverse primers for TCR Jbeta segments was used. This immuneACCESS table, as held by TCRdb, lists in-frame sequences with V and J called but not all clones. Of the missing ones, under half trace to an unresolved V gene in checked studies; the others have no known cause. The sample contains about 120,000 clones, roughly 74% of them found a single time. The ten largest account for approximately 7.2% of the sample. Sequencing was carried out using PBMCs. The receptor set was obtained from a male donor in good health and CMV-seronegative.

The chain uses TRBV7-2 and TRBJ1-1; TRBD1 might be the D (6 bases). The germline V gene encodes CDR1 SGHTA and CDR2 FQGNSA. CDR3 size: 15 residues. Deletions cut 6 bases from V and 3 bases from J, with 17 bases between. CDR3 in DNA: TGTGCCAGCAGTAAATCAGGGGCCCGGGACACTGAAGCTTTCTTT. It translates to CASSKSGARDTEAFF.

This chain links TRBV14 with TRBJ2-6; 9 nucleotides agree with TRBD1. With V trimmed by 1 base and J by 0 bases, 4 bases remained unmatched. Germline-derived CDR1 and CDR2 are SGHDN and FVKESK. CDR3 length equals 18 residues. CDR3 sequence reads: CASSQVGQGISGANVLTF. Here the CDR3 DNA reads TGTGCCAGCAGCCAAGTGGGACAGGGCATCTCTGGGGCCAACGTCCTGACTTTC. The whole variable domain, remainder taken from reference TRBV14 and TRBJ2-6, is EAGVTQFPSHSVIEKGQTVTLRCDPISGHDNLYWYRRVMGKEIKFLLHFVKESKQDESGMPNNRFLAERTGGTYSTLKVQPAELEDSGVYFCASSQVGQGISGANVLTFGAGSRLTVL.

The chain employs TRBV7-2 and TRBJ2-3; tentatively, D is TRBD2 (5 bases). The germline gives CDR1 SGHTA, CDR2 FQGNSA. The CDR3 has 16 residues. V was cut by 1 base and J by 0 bases, with 11 bases left in between. CDR3 sequence: CASSLDGRVSTDTQYF. CDR3 bases: TGTGCCAGCAGCTTAGATGGGCGGGTTAGCACAGATACGCAGTATTTT. The full variable domain, completed using reference TRBV7-2 and TRBJ2-3, is GAGVSQSPSNKVTEKGKDVELRCDPISGHTALYWYRQSLGQGLEFLIYFQGNSAPDKSGLPSDRFSAERTGGSVSTLTIQRTQQEDSAVYLCASSLDGRVSTDTQYFGPGTRLTVL.

The rearrangement joins TRBV11-3 to TRBJ2-1; D remains unclear. The germline CDR1 and CDR2 sequences are SGHNT and YENEEA. With 1 base removed from V and 9 bases from J, the gap between germline ends came to 7 bases. The CDR3 is 12 amino acids. The CDR3 reads CASSLGRSEQFF. CDR3 DNA sequence: TGTGCCAGCAGCTTAGGGCGGAGTGAGCAGTTCTTC. The full variable domain, rest sourced from reference TRBV11-3 and TRBJ2-1, is EAGVVQSPRYKIIEKKQPVAFWCNPISGHNTLYWYLQNLGQGPELLIRYENEEAVDDSQLPKDRFSAERLKGVDSTLKIQPAELGDSAVYLCASSLGRSEQFFGPGTRLTVL.

The chain combines TRBV18 with TRBJ2-7; 8 bases agree with TRBD1. Germline CDR1 reads KGHSH; CDR2 reads LQKENI. This CDR3 is built from 16 residues. J gave up 1 base and V 4 bases, and 9 bases lay outside the gene matches. The CDR3 sequence: CASSLGRDRNSYEQYF. The CDR3 DNA is TGTGCCAGCTCACTAGGCCGGGACAGGAATTCCTACGAGCAGTACTTC.

V gene TRBV28 combines with J gene TRBJ1-1, with 7 bases that match TRBD1. Trimming at V came to 2 bases and at J to 6 bases, leaving 9 bases not matched to a gene. This CDR3 is built from 15 residues. CDR1 MDHEN and CDR2 SYDVKM come from the germline V gene. The CDR3 DNA reads TGTGCCAGCAGTTTAAGGTCAGGGGGTAGGTCTGAAGCTTTCTTT. Protein: CASSLRSGGRSEAFF.

This rearrangement joins TRBV5-1 to TRBJ1-2, with 8 bases aligning to TRBD1. V dropped 4 bases and J dropped 5; count of bases not matched to a gene: 7. Germline V gives CDR1 SGHRS, CDR2 YFSETQ. This CDR3 spans 14 amino acids. This chain's CDR3 is CASSHGQGGYGYTF. The CDR3 DNA reads as TGCGCCAGCAGCCATGGACAGGGTGGTTATGGCTACACCTTC.

The V and J genes are TRBV7-2 and TRBJ1-5, with 12 bases aligning to TRBD1. The CDR3 has 15 residues. Germline assignment: CDR1 SGHTA and CDR2 FQGNSA. Trimming at V came to 5 bases and at J to 6 bases, leaving 5 bases not matched to a gene. This CDR3 reads CASSSGTGGGQPQHF. CDR3 coding DNA: TGTGCCAGCAGCAGCGGGACAGGGGGCGGTCAGCCCCAGCATTTT.

The sample holds a few counts of this clone. The rearrangement links TRBV27 to TRBJ1-1; D gene uncertain. Germline assignment: CDR1 MNHEY and CDR2 SMNVEV (reference sequence). V dropped 2 bases and J dropped 0 bases, with 10 bases sitting between them. The CDR3 consists of 15 residues. The CDR3 nucleotides read TGTGCCAGCAGTTTAAATAGACAATTGAACACTGAAGCTTTCTTT. This sequence encodes CASSLNRQLNTEAFF.

The chain has TRBV5-4 and TRBJ2-3; D is ambiguous. The V gene lost 2 bases and the J gene lost 4 bases, with 5 bases spanning the gap. From germline, CDR1 is SGHNT and CDR2 YYREEE (reference sequence). This CDR3 spans 12 amino acids. CDR3 sequence (DNA): TGTGCCAGCAGCTTCCTAGCAGATACGCAGTATTTT. This translates into CASSFLADTQYF.

This clone showed up just once. The V and J genes are TRBV6-5 and TRBJ1-6; D unresolved. CDR3 length: 14 amino acids. The germline gives CDR1 MNHEY, CDR2 SVGAGI. V lost 4 bases and J lost 9, with 13 bases in between. The CDR3 here is CASSSFVDSSPLHF. For the CDR3, the DNA is TGTGCCAGCAGTTCTTTTGTCGATAGTTCACCCCTCCACTTT.

This sequence joins TRBV28 and TRBJ2-4; 13 positions match TRBD2. The CDR3 spans 18 residues. The junction had 11 bases not matched to a gene; V was cut back by 2 bases and J by 7 bases. Germline CDR1 is MDHEN and CDR2 is SYDVKM. This chain's CDR3 is CASSLLPETSGGLNIQYF. The CDR3 region has the DNA TGTGCCAGCAGTTTACTTCCAGAGACTAGCGGGGGGCTGAACATTCAGTACTTC. Based on the CDR3 plus reference TRBV28 and TRBJ2-4, the full variable domain is DVKVTQSSRYLVKRTGEKVFLECVQDMDHENMFWYRQDPGLGLRLIYFSYDVKMKEKGDIPEGYSVSREKKERFSLILESASTNQTSMYLCASSLLPETSGGLNIQYFGAGTRLSVL.

The chain links TRBV4-3 to TRBJ2-1; TRBD2 matches at 7 bases. The CDR3 is 14 residues long. V lost 1 base, J lost 7 bases, and 4 bases stayed unmatched. The germline gives CDR1 LGHNA, CDR2 YSLEER. Here the CDR3 reads CASSQVISGNEQFF. CDR3 sequence (DNA): TGCGCCAGCAGCCAAGTGATTAGCGGGAATGAGCAGTTCTTC.

A remark on this clone: The junction departs from germline at one end; a sequencing error may be responsible. The V gene is TRBV6-4, the J gene TRBJ2-2; 10 bases are shared with TRBD2. Germline V gives CDR1 MRHNA, CDR2 SNTAGT. The length of the CDR3 is 18 residues. The DNA for the CDR3 is TGTACCAGCTCTAGCGTGACTAGCGGGCTCAACAACACCGGGGAGCTGTTTTTT. Its protein product is CTSSSVTSGLNNTGELFF.

To note about this clone: The sample has other DNA sequences that encode this CDR3 too. The chain carries TRBV10-3 and TRBJ1-2; TRBD1 might be the D (5 bases). V lost 6 bases and J 4 bases, leaving 9 bases between the germline ends. The length of the CDR3 is 12 residues. The germline V gene encodes CDR1 ENHRY and CDR2 SYGVKD. CDR3 protein: CAISRDSYGYTF. The CDR3 coding sequence is TGTGCCATCAGCCGCGACAGCTATGGCTACACCTTC.

The rearrangement links TRBV5-1 to TRBJ1-2; 10 bases align to TRBD1. This CDR3 has 14 residues. Germline V gene data show CDR1 as SGHRS and CDR2 as YFSETQ. The V gene end was trimmed by 3 bases and the J gene end by 4 bases; junction bases not matched to a gene: 3. The CDR3 sequence: CASSSGQGGYGYTF. The CDR3 nucleotides are TGCGCCAGCAGCTCCGGACAGGGGGGCTATGGCTACACCTTC.

This chain uses TRBV14 with TRBJ1-1, with D perhaps matching TRBD1 (5 bases). The CDR3 loop spans 14 amino acids. The germline V and J ends were trimmed by 7 bases and 1 base, with 13 bases remaining between them. The germline gives CDR1 SGHDN, CDR2 FVKESK. The CDR3 sequence: CASTLWGGNTEAFF. CDR3 DNA sequence: TGTGCCAGCACCCTCTGGGGGGGGAACACTGAAGCTTTCTTT.

The V and J genes are TRBV5-1 and TRBJ1-2; 9 bases line up with TRBD1. Trimming took 2 bases from V and 6 from J; bases not matched to a gene: 5. Germline lookup yields CDR1 SGHRS and CDR2 YFSETQ. The CDR3 loop spans 14 amino acids. The DNA of the CDR3 is TGCGCCAGCAGCTTCTGGACAGGGGAGGATGGCTACACCTTC. Protein sequence: CASSFWTGEDGYTF.

The rearrangement links TRBV11-1 to TRBJ2-1; TRBD2 matches 12 bases. CDR1 is SGHAT, CDR2 FQDESV, per germline (reference sequence). V was clipped by 3 bases and J by 4 bases; unmatched bases: 7. CDR3 length equals 17 residues. CDR3 DNA sequence: TGTGCCAGCAGCTTCGACCTTGGGACTAGCGGGTACAATGAGCAGTTCTTC. This codes for CASSFDLGTSGYNEQFF.

The chain is built from TRBV9 and TRBJ2-7, with D perhaps TRBD2 (5 bases). Trimming cost V 2 bases and J 4 bases, with 16 bases left between them. This CDR3 region has 15 residues. CDR1 and CDR2 from the germline V gene are SGDLS and YYNGEE. The CDR3 loop reads CASSVGLSQFYEQYF. The CDR3 bases are TGTGCCAGCAGCGTCGGACTCTCCCAATTTTACGAGCAGTACTTC.

V gene TRBV4-3 combines with J gene TRBJ2-1; D remains ambiguous. The ends were cut back, 4 bases at V and 7 bases at J, with 17 bases in the middle. Germline assignment: CDR1 LGHNA and CDR2 YSLEER. The CDR3 length is 15 residues. DNA of the CDR3: TGCGCCAGCAGCCGACAAAACCGCCCTTTGAATGAGCAGTTCTTC. Protein sequence: CASSRQNRPLNEQFF.

The sample holds a few counts of this clone. Here the CDR3 DNA reads TGTGCCAGCAGTTTTGGGGACAGGGGGAGGGAGACCCAGTACTTC. Its protein product is CASSFGDRGRETQYF. The chain has TRBV28 and TRBJ2-5, with 11 bases matching TRBD1. Trimming cost V 3 bases and J 5 bases; bases outside gene matches: 5. Germline lookup yields CDR1 MDHEN and CDR2 SYDVKM. This CDR3 contains 15 residues.

This chain connects TRBV28 to TRBJ2-7; TRBD2 aligns across 8 bases. With 2 bases clipped from V and 4 bases from J, the junction kept 1 base outside the gene matches. The germline V gene encodes CDR1 MDHEN and CDR2 SYDVKM. The length of the CDR3 is 13 residues. The CDR3 nucleotides are TGTGCCAGCAGTTTACGACTAGCGTACGAGCAGTACTTC. This gives the protein CASSLRLAYEQYF.

The chain combines TRBV6-5 with TRBJ2-2; 7 bases match TRBD1. Germline-derived CDR1 and CDR2 are MNHEY and SVGAGI. Trimming took 6 bases from V and 7 from J; bases not matched to a gene: 11. This CDR3 comprises 15 residues. The CDR3 protein is CASRGPDRAYGELFF. CDR3 nucleotides: TGTGCCAGCAGGGGACCCGACAGGGCATACGGGGAGCTGTTTTTT.

This chain joins TRBV7-2 and TRBJ2-7; D might be TRBD2 (5 bases). CDR3 length: 14 amino acids. Trimming pared 4 bases from V and 3 bases from J, leaving 13 bases between. Germline-derived CDR1 and CDR2 are SGHTA and FQGNSA. CDR3 in DNA: TGTGCCAGCAGCTCGGGATTCCAAGGCTACGAGCAGTACTTC. This gives the protein CASSSGFQGYEQYF.

The rearrangement joins TRBV5-1 to TRBJ2-3; TRBD2 is a possible D gene (5 bases). Trimming took off 0 bases at V and 3 bases at J, with 11 bases between the two ends. The germline CDR1 and CDR2 sequences are SGHRS and YFSETQ. There are 15 residues in the CDR3. This CDR3 reads CASSLGVGVTDTQYF. For the CDR3, the DNA is TGCGCCAGCAGCTTGGGGGTCGGGGTGACAGATACGCAGTATTTT. The full variable domain, its missing parts supplied by reference TRBV5-1 and TRBJ2-3, is KAGVTQTPRYLIKTRGQQVTLSCSPISGHRSVSWYQQTPGQGLQFLFEYFSETQRNKGNFPGRFSGRQFSNSRSEMNVSTLELGDSALYLCASSLGVGVTDTQYFGPGTRLTVL.